What follows describes a single T cell receptor beta chain. What it binds is not known. This record comes from a study of cytomegalovirus exposure and HLA in healthy donors. Whole-study context: In a later analysis, it was reported that the roughly 120 validation repertoires had been produced on the same platform as the 550 to 700 repertoires belonging to the first cohort. Overall study findings and caveats: TCR beta chains numbering 164 were designated cytomegalovirus-associated. A few CMV-associated chains were confirmed in vitro to be specific for CMV antigens.

While the first cohort had 600 to 850 subjects, the donors belonged to the separate validation cohort of about 120 subjects. Clones were sequenced by immunoSEQ multiplex PCR, and TCRdb holds only the in-frame ones, with some missing. The data hold roughly 100,000 clones, with about 88% observed a single time. The sequencing sample was made of PBMCs. The clonotype originates from a woman between 18 and 29 years old in good health and CMV-seropositive.

CDR3 bases: TGTGCCAGCAGCCCCGGGGGGGTCGGTGAGACCCAGTACTTC. It translates to CASSPGGVGETQYF. The chain couples TRBV5-6 to TRBJ2-5; 8 bases line up with TRBD2. The CDR3 is made up of 14 amino acids. J was trimmed by 5 bases and V by 4 bases; bases with no gene match: 7. Germline V gene lookup returns CDR1 SGHDT and CDR2 YYEEEE.